The present T cell receptor beta chain was sequenced within a study of T cells in localized non-small cell lung cancer. Regarding the study as a whole: Adjacent uninvolved lung tissue had the highest T cell clonality, exceeding tumor. In adjacent lung, a median around 55 of the top 100 tumor clones were found.

A remark on this clone: What it recognizes is unknown.

TCRdb keeps only in-frame clones here, not all; method: immunoSEQ multiplex PCR. The top ten hold approximately 2.9% of the sample, which has roughly 30,000 clones, approximately 90% seen once. The V end lost 0 bases, the J end lost 8 bases, and 11 bases lay between the germline ends. Germline CDR1 and CDR2: KGHSH and LQKENI. The length of the CDR3 is 14 residues. V is TRBV18 and J is TRBJ2-1; tentative D call: TRBD1 (5 bases). The sequence derives from a woman aged 18-49 years with stage I lung adenocarcinoma. The sequenced sample was peripheral blood, obtained before any cancer treatment. The CDR3 coding sequence is TGTGCCAGCTCACCACCGTCCAGGGTGCATGAGCAGTTCTTC. Its protein is CASSPPSRVHEQFF. Based on the CDR3 plus reference TRBV18 and TRBJ2-1, the full variable domain is NAGVMQNPRHLVRRRGQEARLRCSPMKGHSHVYWYRQLPEEGLKFMVYLQKENIIDESGMPKERFSAEFPKEGPSILRIQQVVRGDSAAYFCASSPPSRVHEQFFGPGTRLTVL.